The text below deals with one T cell receptor beta chain. The data are from a study of T cell changes during pregnancy in multiple sclerosis. Germline values: CDR1 MGHRA, CDR2 YSYEKL. The CDR3 length is 17 residues. Losses at the gene ends were 4 bases for V and 0 bases for J; bases not matched to a gene: 8. The repertoire was sequenced with immunoSEQ multiplex PCR; TCRdb's copy has only in-frame clones and lacks some. The data contain more than 50,000 clones, roughly nine tenths of them singletons. This receptor was identified in a female donor in good health, enrolled as a control in a pregnancy study. This sequence joins TRBV4-1 and TRBJ1-3; 8 nucleotides match TRBD1. Sequenced material: CD4+ T cells from peripheral blood mononuclear cells, taken after pregnancy. The CDR3 is CASSRSRDRSSGNTIYF. The CDR3, as DNA: TGCGCCAGCAGCCGAAGTCGGGACAGGAGCTCTGGAAACACCATATATTTT.